Listed here is a single TCR beta chain. The entry originates in a study of blood T cell repertoires in COVID-19. CDR1 is LGHDT and CDR2 is YNNKEL in the germline V gene (reference sequence). The V end was cut by 3 bases, the J end by 4 bases, with 9 bases between. The CDR3 totals 13 residues. Using immunoSEQ multiplex PCR, the repertoire was profiled, and TCRdb retains in-frame clones only, with some absent. This sample has around 100,000 clones, with 80% to 90% found just once. The material sequenced was peripheral blood. This sequence joins TRBV3-1 (or the pseudogene TRBV3-2) and TRBJ2-5; possibly TRBD1 for D (6 bases). This clonotype was obtained from a man aged 80 or over with acute or convalescent COVID-19. Here the CDR3 reads CASSQNRVETQYF. CDR3 nucleotide sequence: TGTGCCAGCAGCCAGAACAGGGTAGAGACCCAGTACTTC.